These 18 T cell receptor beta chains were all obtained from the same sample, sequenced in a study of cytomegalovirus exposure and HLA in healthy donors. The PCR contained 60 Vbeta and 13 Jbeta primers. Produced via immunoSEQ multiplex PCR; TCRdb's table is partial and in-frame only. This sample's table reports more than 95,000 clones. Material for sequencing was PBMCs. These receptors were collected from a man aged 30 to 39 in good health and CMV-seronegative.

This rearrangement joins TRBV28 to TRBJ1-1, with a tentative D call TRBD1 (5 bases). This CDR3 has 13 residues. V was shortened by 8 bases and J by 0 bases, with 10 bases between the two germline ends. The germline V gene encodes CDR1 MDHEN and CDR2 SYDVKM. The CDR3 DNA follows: TGTGCCAGCTCGGGGGGGATGAACACTGAAGCTTTCTTT. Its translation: CASSGGMNTEAFF.

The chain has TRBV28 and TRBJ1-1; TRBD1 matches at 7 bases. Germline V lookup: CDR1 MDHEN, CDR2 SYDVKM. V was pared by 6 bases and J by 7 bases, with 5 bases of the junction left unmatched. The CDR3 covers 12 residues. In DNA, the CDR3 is TGTGCCAGCAGCTCCCGGACAGGTGAAGCTTTCTTT. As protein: CASSSRTGEAFF.

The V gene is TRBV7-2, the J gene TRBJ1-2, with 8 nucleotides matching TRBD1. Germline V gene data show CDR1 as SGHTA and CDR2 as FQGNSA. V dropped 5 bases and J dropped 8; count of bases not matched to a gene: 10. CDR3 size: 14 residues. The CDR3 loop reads CASSQTDRAGGYTF. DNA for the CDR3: TGTGCCAGCAGCCAAACGGACAGGGCAGGCGGCTACACCTTC.

CDR3: CASRRGTEAFF. CDR3 nucleotides: TGTGCCAGCCGAAGAGGGACTGAAGCTTTCTTT. The chain combines TRBV18 with TRBJ1-1; no reliable D call. In germline, CDR1 is KGHSH, CDR2 LQKENI. The CDR3 is 11 residues long. The ends were cut back, 8 bases at V and 5 bases at J, with 9 bases in the middle.

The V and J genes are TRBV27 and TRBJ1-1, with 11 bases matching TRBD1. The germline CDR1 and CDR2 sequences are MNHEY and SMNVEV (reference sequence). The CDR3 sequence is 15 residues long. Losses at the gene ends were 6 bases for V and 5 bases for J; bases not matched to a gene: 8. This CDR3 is CASSRGTGGYTEAFF. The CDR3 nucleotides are TGTGCCAGCAGCCGGGGGACAGGGGGTTATACTGAAGCTTTCTTT.

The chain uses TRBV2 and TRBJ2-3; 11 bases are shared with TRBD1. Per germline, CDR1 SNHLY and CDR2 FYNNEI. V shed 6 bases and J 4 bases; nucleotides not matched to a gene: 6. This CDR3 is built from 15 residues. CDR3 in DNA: TGTGCCAGCAGAGGACAGGGGGCATTTTCAGATACGCAGTATTTT. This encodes CASRGQGAFSDTQYF.

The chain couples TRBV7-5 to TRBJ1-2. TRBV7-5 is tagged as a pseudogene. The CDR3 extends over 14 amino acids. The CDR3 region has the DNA TGTGCCAGAAGCTTAGGATGGGGAGGCTATGGCTACACCTTC. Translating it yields CARSLGWGGYGYTF.

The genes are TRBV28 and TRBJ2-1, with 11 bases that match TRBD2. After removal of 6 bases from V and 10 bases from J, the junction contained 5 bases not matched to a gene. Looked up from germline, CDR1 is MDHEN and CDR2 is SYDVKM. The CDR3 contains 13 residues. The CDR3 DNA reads TGTGCCAGCAGACTAGCGGGAGCCCTGGAGCAGTTCTTC. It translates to CASRLAGALEQFF.

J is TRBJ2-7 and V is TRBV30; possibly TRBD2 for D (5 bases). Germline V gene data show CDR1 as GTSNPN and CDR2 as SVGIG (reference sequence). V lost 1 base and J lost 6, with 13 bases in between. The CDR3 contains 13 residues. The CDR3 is CAWSDVEVGEQYF. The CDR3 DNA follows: TGTGCCTGGAGTGATGTGGAGGTGGGCGAGCAGTACTTC.

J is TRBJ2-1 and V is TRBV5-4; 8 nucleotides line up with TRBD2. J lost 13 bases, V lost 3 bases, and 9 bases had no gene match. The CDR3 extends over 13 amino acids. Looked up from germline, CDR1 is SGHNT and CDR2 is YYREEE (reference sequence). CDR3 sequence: CASSSGTRGVQFF. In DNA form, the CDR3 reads TGTGCCAGCAGCTCCGGGACTAGGGGAGTACAGTTCTTC.

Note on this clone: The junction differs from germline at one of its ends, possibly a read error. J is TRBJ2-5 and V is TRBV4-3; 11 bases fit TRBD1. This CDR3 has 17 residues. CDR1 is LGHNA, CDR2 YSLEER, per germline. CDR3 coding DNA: TGCGCCAGCAGCCAAATTGGGACAGGGGGAATCCAAGAGGCCCAGTACTTC. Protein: CASSQIGTGGIQEAQYF.

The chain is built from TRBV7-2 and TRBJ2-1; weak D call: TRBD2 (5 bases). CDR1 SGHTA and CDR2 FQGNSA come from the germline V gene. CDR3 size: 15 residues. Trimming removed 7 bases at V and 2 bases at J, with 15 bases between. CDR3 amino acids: CASTREGAPYNEQFF. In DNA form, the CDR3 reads TGTGCCAGCACCCGCGAGGGCGCGCCCTACAATGAGCAGTTCTTC.

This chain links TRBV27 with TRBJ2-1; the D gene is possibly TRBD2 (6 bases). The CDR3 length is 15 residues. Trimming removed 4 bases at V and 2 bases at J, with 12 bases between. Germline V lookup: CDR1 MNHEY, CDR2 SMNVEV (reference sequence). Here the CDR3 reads CASSSRDFTYNEQFF. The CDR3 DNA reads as TGTGCCAGCAGTTCCCGGGACTTTACCTACAATGAGCAGTTCTTC.

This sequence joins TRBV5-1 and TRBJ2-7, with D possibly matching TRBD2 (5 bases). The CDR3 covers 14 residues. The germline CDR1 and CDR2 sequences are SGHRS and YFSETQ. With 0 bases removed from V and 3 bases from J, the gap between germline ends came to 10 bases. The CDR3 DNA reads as TGCGCCAGCAGCTTGGAACTAGAGGACTACGAGCAGTACTTC. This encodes CASSLELEDYEQYF.

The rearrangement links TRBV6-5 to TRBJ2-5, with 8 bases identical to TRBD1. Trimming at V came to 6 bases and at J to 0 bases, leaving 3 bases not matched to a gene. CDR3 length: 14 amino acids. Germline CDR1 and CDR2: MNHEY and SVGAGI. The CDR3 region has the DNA TGTGCCAGCAGCAGGGACAGGAACCAAGAGACCCAGTACTTC. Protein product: CASSRDRNQETQYF.

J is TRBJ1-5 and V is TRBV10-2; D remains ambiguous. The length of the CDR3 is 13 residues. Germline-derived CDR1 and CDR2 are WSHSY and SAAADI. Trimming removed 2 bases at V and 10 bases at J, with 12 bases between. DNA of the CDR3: TGCGCCAGCAGTGAGAATAGTATTTTTCCCCAGCATTTT. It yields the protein CASSENSIFPQHF.

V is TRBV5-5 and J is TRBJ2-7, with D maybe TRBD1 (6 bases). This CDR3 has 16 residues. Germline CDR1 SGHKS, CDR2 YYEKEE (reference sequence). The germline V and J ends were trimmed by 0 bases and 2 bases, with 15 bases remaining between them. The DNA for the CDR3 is TGTGCCAGCAGCTTGGCCGGACAGATCCAAGCCTACGAGCAGTACTTC. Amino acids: CASSLAGQIQAYEQYF.

The CDR3 spells CASPPGGRTAPEAFF. CDR3 DNA sequence: TGTGCCAGCCCCCCCGGGGGTAGAACCGCACCTGAAGCTTTCTTT. The chain joins TRBV28 to TRBJ1-1, with a possible D match to TRBD1 (5 bases). Germline lookup yields CDR1 MDHEN and CDR2 SYDVKM. V gave up 8 bases and J gave up 6 bases, with 22 bases separating them. The CDR3 has 15 amino acids.